This TCR beta chain is drawn from a study of tumor-infiltrating lymphocytes in primary liver carcinoma. Across the study: Surgical resection was used to treat these primary liver carcinoma patients.

Whole-study findings and limits: Whereas tumor region pairs overlapped more, tumor-adjacent and tumor-blood pairs overlapped less.

Germline CDR1 and CDR2: SGHAT and FQDESV (reference sequence). Trimming stripped 6 bases from V and 5 bases from J, with 16 bases between. CDR3 length: 14 amino acids. Notes on this clonotype: The antigen is not known.

Production of TCR beta cDNA used around 500 ng total RNA together with a constant-region primer. Slightly modified ARM-PCR, run as three nested multiplex PCR rounds, produced the TCR beta libraries. The first two PCR rounds, approximately 10 cycles each, used TRBV1-TRBV30 forward primers and a C-beta reverse primer. TCRdb re-called the multiplex PCR reads through MiXCR, storing one row per CDR3 protein. The sample includes approximately 300,000 distinct CDR3 sequences, 65% of them seen just once. Germline DNA was extracted alongside blood RNA, which was obtained from unsorted whole blood. Sequenced input: peripheral blood. This rearrangement joins TRBV11-1 to TRBJ1-1, with D perhaps TRBD1 (5 bases). This receptor was identified in a man aged 35 to 55 with primary liver carcinoma and hepatitis B virus infection. CDR3 sequence: CASSYRTSRTEAFF. The CDR3, as DNA: TGTGCCAGCAGTTACAGGACATCCCGAACTGAAGCTTTCTTT.